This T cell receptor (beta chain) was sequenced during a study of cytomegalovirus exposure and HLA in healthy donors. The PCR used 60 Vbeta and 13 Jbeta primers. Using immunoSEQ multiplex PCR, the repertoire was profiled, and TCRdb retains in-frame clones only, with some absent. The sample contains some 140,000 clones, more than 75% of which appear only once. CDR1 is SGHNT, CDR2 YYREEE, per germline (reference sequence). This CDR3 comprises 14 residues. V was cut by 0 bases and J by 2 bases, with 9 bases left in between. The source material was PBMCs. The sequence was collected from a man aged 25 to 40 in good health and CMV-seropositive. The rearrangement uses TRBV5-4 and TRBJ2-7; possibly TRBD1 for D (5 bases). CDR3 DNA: TGTGCCAGCAGCTTGGGGGGCGGTACCTACGAGCAGTACTTC. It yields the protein CASSLGGGTYEQYF.